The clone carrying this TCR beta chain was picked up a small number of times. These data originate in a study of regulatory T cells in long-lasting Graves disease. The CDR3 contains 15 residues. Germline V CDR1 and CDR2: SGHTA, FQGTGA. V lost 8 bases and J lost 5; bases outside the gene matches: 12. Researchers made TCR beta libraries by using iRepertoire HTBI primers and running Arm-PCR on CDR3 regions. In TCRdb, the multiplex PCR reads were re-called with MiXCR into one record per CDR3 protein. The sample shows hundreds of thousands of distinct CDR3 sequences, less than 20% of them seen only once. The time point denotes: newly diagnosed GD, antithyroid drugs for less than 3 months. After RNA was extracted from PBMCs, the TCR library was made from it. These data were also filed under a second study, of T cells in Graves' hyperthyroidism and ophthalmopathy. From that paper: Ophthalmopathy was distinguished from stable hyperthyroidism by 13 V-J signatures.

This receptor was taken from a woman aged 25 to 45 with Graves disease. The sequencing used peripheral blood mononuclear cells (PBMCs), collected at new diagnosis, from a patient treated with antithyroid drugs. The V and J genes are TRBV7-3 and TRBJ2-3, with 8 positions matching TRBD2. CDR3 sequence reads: CASQFRGGPGDTQYF. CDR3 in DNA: TGTGCCAGCCAATTCCGGGGGGGTCCAGGAGATACGCAGTATTTT.